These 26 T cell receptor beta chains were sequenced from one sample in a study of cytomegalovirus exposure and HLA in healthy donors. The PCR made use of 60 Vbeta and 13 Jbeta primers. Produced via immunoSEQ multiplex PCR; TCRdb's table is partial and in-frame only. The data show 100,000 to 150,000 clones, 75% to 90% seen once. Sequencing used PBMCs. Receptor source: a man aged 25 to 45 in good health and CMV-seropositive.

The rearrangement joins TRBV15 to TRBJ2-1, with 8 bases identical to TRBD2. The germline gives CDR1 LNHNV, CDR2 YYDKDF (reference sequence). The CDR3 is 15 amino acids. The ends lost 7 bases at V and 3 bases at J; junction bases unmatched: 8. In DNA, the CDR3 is TGTGCCACCATTCCGGGACTAGGCGACTACAATGAGCAGTTCTTC. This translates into CATIPGLGDYNEQFF.

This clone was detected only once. CDR3: CASSSRQGLPNYGYTF. In nucleotides, the CDR3 is TGTGCCAGCAGCTCTCGACAGGGGCTGCCTAACTATGGCTACACCTTC. The chain carries TRBV7-9 and TRBJ1-2, with 8 bases that match TRBD1. CDR3 length: 16 residues. V was clipped by 4 bases and J by 0 bases; unmatched bases: 7. Germline V gives CDR1 SEHNR, CDR2 FQNEAQ (reference sequence).

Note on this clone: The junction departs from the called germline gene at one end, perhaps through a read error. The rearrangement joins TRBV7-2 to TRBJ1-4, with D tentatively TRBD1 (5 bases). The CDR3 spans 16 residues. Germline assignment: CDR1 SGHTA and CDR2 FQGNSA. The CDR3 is CASSAVFREANEKLSF. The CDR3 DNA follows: TGTGCCAGCAGCGCGGTGTTCAGGGAGGCTAATGAAAAACTGTCTTTT.

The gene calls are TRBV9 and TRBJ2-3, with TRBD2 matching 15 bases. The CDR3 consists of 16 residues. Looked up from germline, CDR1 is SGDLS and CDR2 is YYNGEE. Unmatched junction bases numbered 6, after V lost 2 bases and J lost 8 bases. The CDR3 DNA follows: TGTGCCAGCAGCGTGGGACTAGCGGGGGGCGGGGGTACGCAGTATTTT. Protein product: CASSVGLAGGGGTQYF.

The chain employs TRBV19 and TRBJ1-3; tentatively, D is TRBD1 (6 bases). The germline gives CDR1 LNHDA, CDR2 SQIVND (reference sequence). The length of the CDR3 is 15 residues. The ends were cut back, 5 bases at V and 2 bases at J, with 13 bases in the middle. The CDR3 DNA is TGTGCCAGTAGTGTTACCGGGACAACTGGAAACACCATATATTTT. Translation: CASSVTGTTGNTIYF.

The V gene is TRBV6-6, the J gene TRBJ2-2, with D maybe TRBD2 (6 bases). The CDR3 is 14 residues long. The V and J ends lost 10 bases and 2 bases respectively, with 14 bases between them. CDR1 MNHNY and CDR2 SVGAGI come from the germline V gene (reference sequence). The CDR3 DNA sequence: TGTGCCATTACCGGGACTTTAAACACCGGGGAGCTGTTTTTT. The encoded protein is CAITGTLNTGELFF.

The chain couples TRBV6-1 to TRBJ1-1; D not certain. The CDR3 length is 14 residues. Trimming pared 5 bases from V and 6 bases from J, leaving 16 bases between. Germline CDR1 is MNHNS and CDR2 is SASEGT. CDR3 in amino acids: CASSRPHLGAEAFF. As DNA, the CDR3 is TGTGCCAGCAGTAGGCCCCATCTCGGAGCTGAAGCTTTCTTT.

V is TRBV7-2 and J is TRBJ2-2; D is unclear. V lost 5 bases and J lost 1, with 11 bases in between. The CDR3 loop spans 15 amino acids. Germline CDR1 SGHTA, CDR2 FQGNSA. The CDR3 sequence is CASSDRRRNTGELFF. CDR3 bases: TGTGCCAGCAGCGACCGACGGAGGAACACCGGGGAGCTGTTTTTT.

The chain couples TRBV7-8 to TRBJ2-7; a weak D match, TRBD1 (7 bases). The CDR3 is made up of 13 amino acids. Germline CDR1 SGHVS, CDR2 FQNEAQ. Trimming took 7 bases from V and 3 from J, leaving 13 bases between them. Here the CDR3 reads CASTAGQIYEQYF. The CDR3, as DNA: TGTGCCAGCACCGCGGGACAGATCTACGAGCAGTACTTC.

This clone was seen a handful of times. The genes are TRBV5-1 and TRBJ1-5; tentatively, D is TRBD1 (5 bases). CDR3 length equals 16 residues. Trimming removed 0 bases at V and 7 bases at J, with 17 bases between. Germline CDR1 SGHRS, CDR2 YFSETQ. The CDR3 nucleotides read TGCGCCAGCAGCTTGGAAACCCTTGGGCAGGGCCAGCCCCAGCATTTT. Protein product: CASSLETLGQGQPQHF.

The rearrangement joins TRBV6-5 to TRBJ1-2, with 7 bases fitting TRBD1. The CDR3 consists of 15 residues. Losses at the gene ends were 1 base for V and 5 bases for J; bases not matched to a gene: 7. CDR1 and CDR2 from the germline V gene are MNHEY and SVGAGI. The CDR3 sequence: CASSYLTGVGYGYTF. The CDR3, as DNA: TGTGCCAGCAGTTACTTAACAGGGGTTGGGTATGGCTACACCTTC.

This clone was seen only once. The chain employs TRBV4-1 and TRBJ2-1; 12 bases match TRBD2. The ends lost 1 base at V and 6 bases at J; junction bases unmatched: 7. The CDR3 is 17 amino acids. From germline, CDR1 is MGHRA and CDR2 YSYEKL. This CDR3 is CASSQVRASGGANEQFF. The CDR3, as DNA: TGCGCCAGCAGCCAAGTGAGGGCTAGCGGGGGGGCCAATGAGCAGTTCTTC.

The CDR3 DNA is TGTGCCAGCAGCGTAAATACAGGGGCTGAAGCTTTCTTT. Its protein is CASSVNTGAEAFF. J is TRBJ1-1 and V is TRBV9; TRBD1 aligns across 7 bases. Germline assignment: CDR1 SGDLS and CDR2 YYNGEE. The CDR3 is 13 amino acids. With V trimmed by 1 base and J by 6 bases, 3 bases remained unmatched.

The CDR3 loop reads CASSLNGGGANTGELFF. In DNA form, the CDR3 reads TGTGCCAGCAGCTTAAACGGCGGGGGGGCCAACACCGGGGAGCTGTTTTTT. The rearrangement links TRBV7-2 to TRBJ2-2; 9 nucleotides agree with TRBD2. Germline V gene data show CDR1 as SGHTA and CDR2 as FQGNSA. CDR3 length: 17 residues. The trim removed 2 bases at V and 2 bases at J, leaving 6 bases unmatched.

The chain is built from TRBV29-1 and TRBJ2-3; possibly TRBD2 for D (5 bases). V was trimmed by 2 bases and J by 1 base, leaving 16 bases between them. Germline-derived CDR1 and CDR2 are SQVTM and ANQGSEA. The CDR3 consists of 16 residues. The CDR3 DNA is TGCAGCGTTGAACGGGGATCCCCCACCCGCACAGATACGCAGTATTTT. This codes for CSVERGSPTRTDTQYF.

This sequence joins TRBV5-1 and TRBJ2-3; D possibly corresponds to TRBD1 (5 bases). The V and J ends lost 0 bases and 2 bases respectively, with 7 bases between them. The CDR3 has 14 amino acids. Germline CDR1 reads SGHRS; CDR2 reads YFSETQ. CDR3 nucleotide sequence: TGCGCCAGCAGCTTGGGGGGCCTCACAGATACGCAGTATTTT. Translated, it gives CASSLGGLTDTQYF.

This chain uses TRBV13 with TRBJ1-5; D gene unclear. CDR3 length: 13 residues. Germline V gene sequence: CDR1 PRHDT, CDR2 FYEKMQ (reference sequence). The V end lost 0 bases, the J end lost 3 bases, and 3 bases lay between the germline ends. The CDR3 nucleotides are TGTGCCAGCAGCTTAGGCAACAATCAGCCCCAGCATTTT. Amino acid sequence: CASSLGNNQPQHF.

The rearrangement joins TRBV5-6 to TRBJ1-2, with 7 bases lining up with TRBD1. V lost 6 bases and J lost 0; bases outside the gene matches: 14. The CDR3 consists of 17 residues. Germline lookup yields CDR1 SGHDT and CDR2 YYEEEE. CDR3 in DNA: TGTGCCAGCACTCGAGAGGGTGAGGGGGCAGCTAACTATGGCTACACCTTC. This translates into CASTREGEGAANYGYTF.

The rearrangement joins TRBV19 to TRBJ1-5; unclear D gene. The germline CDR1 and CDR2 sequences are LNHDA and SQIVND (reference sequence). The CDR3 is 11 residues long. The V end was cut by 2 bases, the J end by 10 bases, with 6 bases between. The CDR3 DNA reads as TGTGCCAGTAGTATACCGGGTCCCCAGCATTTT. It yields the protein CASSIPGPQHF.

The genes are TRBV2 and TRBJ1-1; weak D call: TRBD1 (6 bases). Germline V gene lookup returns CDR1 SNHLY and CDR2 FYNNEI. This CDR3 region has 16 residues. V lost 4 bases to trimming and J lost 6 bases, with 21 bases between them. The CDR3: CASSGDRTLGGAEAFF. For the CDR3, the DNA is TGTGCCAGCAGTGGCGACAGGACCTTGGGAGGGGCTGAAGCTTTCTTT.

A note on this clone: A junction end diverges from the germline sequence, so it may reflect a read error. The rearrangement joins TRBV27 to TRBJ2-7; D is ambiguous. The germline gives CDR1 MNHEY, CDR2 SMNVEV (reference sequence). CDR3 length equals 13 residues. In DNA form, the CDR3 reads TGTGCCAGCAGTGACGCGGTTACCTACGGGCAGTACTTC. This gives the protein CASSDAVTYGQYF.

Here the CDR3 DNA reads TGTGCCAGTAAGGATGGATACAGGGAAAGGCTCACTGGGGCCAACGTCCTGACTTTC. Its protein is CASKDGYRERLTGANVLTF. V is TRBV19 and J is TRBJ2-6, with D maybe TRBD1 (6 bases). Germline V gene data show CDR1 as LNHDA and CDR2 as SQIVND (reference sequence). Trimming left V 7 bases short and J 2 bases short, with 24 bases between. The CDR3 covers 19 residues.

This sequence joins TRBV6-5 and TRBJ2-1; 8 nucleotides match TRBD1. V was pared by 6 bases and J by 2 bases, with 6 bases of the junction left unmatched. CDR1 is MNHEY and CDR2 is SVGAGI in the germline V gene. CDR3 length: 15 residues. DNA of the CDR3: TGTGCCAGCAGACCCGGACAGGGACCCTACAATGAGCAGTTCTTC. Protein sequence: CASRPGQGPYNEQFF.

The CDR3 nucleotides read TGCGCCAGCAGCTTGGGGGGGACAGGTGTTGGAAACACCATATATTTT. Translating gives CASSLGGTGVGNTIYF. The chain has TRBV5-1 and TRBJ1-3, with 8 bases fitting TRBD1. The CDR3 spans 16 residues. Germline-derived CDR1 and CDR2 are SGHRS and YFSETQ. V lost 0 bases to trimming and J lost 3 bases; unmatched junction nucleotides: 5.

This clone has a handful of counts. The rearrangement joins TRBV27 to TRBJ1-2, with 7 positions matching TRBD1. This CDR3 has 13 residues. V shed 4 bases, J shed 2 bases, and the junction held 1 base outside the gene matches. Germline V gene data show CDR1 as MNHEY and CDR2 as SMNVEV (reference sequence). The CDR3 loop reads CASSWGQNYGYTF. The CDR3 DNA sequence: TGTGCCAGCAGTTGGGGACAGAACTATGGCTACACCTTC.

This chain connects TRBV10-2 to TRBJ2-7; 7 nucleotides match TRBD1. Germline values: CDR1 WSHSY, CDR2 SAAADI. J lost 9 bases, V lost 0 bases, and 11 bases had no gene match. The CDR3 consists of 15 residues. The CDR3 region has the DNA TGCGCCAGCAGTGAGTCGGGAGAGGGGGCGTCCGGGCAGTACTTC. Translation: CASSESGEGASGQYF.